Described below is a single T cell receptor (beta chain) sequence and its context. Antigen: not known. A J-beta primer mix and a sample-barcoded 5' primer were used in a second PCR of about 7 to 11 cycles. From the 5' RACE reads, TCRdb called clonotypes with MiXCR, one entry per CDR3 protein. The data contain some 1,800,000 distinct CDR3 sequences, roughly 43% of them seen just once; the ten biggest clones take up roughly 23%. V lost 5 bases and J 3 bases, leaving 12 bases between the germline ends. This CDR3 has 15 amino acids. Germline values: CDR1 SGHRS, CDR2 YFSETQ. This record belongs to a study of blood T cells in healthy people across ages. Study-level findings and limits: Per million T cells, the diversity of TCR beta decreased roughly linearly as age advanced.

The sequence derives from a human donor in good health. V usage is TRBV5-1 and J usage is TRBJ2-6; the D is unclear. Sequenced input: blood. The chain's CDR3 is CASRMESFGANVLTF. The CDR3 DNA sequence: TGCGCCAGCAGAATGGAGTCATTTGGGGCCAACGTCCTGACTTTC. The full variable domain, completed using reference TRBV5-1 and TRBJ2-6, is KAGVTQTPRYLIKTRGQQVTLSCSPISGHRSVSWYQQTPGQGLQFLFEYFSETQRNKGNFPGRFSGRQFSNSRSEMNVSTLELGDSALYLCASRMESFGANVLTFGAGSRLTVL.